This T cell receptor (beta chain) was identified during a study of cytomegalovirus exposure and HLA in healthy donors. General observations from the study: Cytomegalovirus-associated status was assigned to fewer than 200 TCR beta chains. Across all donors, roughly uniform sequencing depth was an assumption of the presence/absence analyses.

The length of the CDR3 is 15 residues. Losses at the gene ends were 3 bases for V and 3 bases for J; bases not matched to a gene: 5. Germline values: CDR1 KGHSH, CDR2 LQKENI. The PCR was carried out with 60 Vbeta primers and 13 Jbeta primers. The assay was immunoSEQ multiplex PCR, and TCRdb's table has in-frame clones only and misses some. Counted here are about 160,000 clones, around 64% occurring once; the ten biggest clones make up 2.8%. On this clone itself: Antigen specificity is unknown.

This sequence was found in a woman in her twenties or thirties in good health and CMV-seronegative. V is TRBV18 and J is TRBJ1-5, with TRBD1 identical over 7 bases. Sequenced sample: PBMCs. The CDR3 spells CASSPGQSSNQPQHF. For the CDR3, the DNA is TGTGCCAGCTCACCGGGACAGAGTTCCAATCAGCCCCAGCATTTT.